This T cell receptor beta chain was captured in a study of CD8+ T cells in alopecia areata. Study-level background: Treated patients received oral tofacitinib, 5 to 10 mg twice daily. Study observations and caveats: Across lesional scalp, and particularly alopecia totalis/universalis, clonality surpassed that of normal scalp.

Germline V CDR1 and CDR2: SQVTM, ANQGSEA. Trimming left V 6 bases short and J 10 bases short, with 15 bases between. This CDR3 has 11 amino acids. Following extraction, RNA underwent reverse transcription to cDNA, which served as the sequencing template. Using immunoSEQ multiplex PCR, the repertoire was profiled, and TCRdb retains in-frame clones only, with some absent. The table records over 150,000 clones, 59% of them present only once. Alopecia areata patients gave lesional scalp punch biopsies and peripheral blood samples. This clone has a handful of counts. No antigen is known for it. This material consisted of CD4+ T cells sorted from blood, taken at week 0. This chain links TRBV29-1 with TRBJ1-1, with D tentatively TRBD1 (5 bases). This receptor was taken from a human donor with alopecia areata. The DNA of the CDR3 is TGCAGCGTGGGGGAAGGAGGTCGAGCTTTCTTT. This sequence encodes CSVGEGGRAFF.